The 5 T cell receptor beta chains in this list originate from one sample, sequenced in a study of blood T cell repertoires in COVID-19. Libraries were prepared by immunoSEQ multiplex PCR; TCRdb keeps only in-frame clonotypes and omits some of them. The table includes a few hundred thousand clones, around 83% detected once. The sequenced sample consisted of peripheral blood. Receptors were obtained from a man aged 45-65 years with active or convalescent COVID-19.

The rearrangement links TRBV7-2 to TRBJ1-4; 12 nucleotides match TRBD1. The junction had 1 base not matched to a gene; V was cut back by 0 bases and J by 8 bases. Germline assignment: CDR1 SGHTA and CDR2 FQGNSA. CDR3 length: 15 amino acids. The CDR3 DNA reads as TGTGCCAGCAGCTTAGCGGGGACAGGGGGCGAAAAACTGTTTTTT. This encodes CASSLAGTGGEKLFF.

The genes are TRBV10-3 and TRBJ2-3, with 13 bases matching TRBD2. This CDR3 has 15 residues. Germline V gene sequence: CDR1 ENHRY, CDR2 SYGVKD. Trimming removed 10 bases from V and 4 bases from J; junction bases left unmatched: 8. The CDR3 nucleotides read TGTGCCACTGGACTAGCGGGAGACATCGCAGATACGCAGTATTTT. Its translation: CATGLAGDIADTQYF.

The rearrangement joins TRBV14 to TRBJ2-1; tentatively, D is TRBD1 (6 bases). Trimming pared 0 bases from V and 4 bases from J, leaving 25 bases between. CDR3 length equals 20 residues. The germline V gene encodes CDR1 SGHDN and CDR2 FVKESK. In DNA, the CDR3 is TGTGCCAGCAGCCAAGATCTAGGGGGTCGTTTATTTTCGCGGTACAATGAGCAGTTCTTC. Its protein is CASSQDLGGRLFSRYNEQFF.

The chain has TRBV5-1 and TRBJ2-3; 10 bases agree with TRBD1. From germline, CDR1 is SGHRS and CDR2 YFSETQ. The CDR3 is 16 residues long. With V trimmed by 3 bases and J by 6 bases, 10 bases remained unmatched. The CDR3, as DNA: TGCGCCAGCAGCTCTGACAGGGGGCTTTGGATCGATACGCAGTATTTT. It specifies CASSSDRGLWIDTQYF.

The chain couples TRBV28 to TRBJ1-5, with 9 bases that match TRBD1. Germline assignment: CDR1 MDHEN and CDR2 SYDVKM. V lost 8 bases and J lost 7; bases outside the gene matches: 9. The CDR3 totals 14 residues. Here the CDR3 reads CASSRGQGRQPQHF. In DNA, the CDR3 is TGTGCCAGCTCCCGAGGACAGGGGAGGCAGCCCCAGCATTTT.